The 11 T cell receptor beta chains in this list originate from one sample, sequenced in a study of OX40 agonist ivuxolimab in advanced cancers. The data were produced by immunoSEQ multiplex PCR, yet TCRdb's version contains in-frame clones alone and is incomplete. The table shows tens of thousands of clones, with 80% to 90% occurring only once. The sequenced sample was CD4+ or CD8+ T cells sorted from blood, obtained in a trial of the OX40 agonist ivuxolimab. These receptors all stem from an adult with an advanced solid tumor such as melanoma, head and neck, liver or kidney cancer.

Of note for this clone: One junction end disagrees with the germline gene, perhaps due to a read error. V and J are TRBV7-7 and TRBJ2-1; TRBD2 matches at 11 bases. Germline assignment: CDR1 SSHAT and CDR2 FNYEAQ (reference sequence). The CDR3 covers 16 residues. CDR3 sequence reads: CASSLNSGRGYNEQFF. As DNA, the CDR3 is TGTGCTAGCAGCTTGAATAGCGGGAGGGGCTACAATGAGCAGTTCTTC.

This sequence joins TRBV19 and TRBJ2-3; 12 nucleotides match TRBD2. Germline assignment: CDR1 LNHDA and CDR2 SQIVND (reference sequence). V lost 5 bases, J lost 3 bases, and 9 bases stayed unmatched. This CDR3 is 17 amino acids long. The chain's CDR3 is CASSVPRLAGVTDTQYF. In DNA, the CDR3 is TGTGCCAGTAGTGTGCCCCGACTAGCGGGAGTGACAGATACGCAGTATTTT.

This chain connects TRBV5-5 to TRBJ2-5; D remains ambiguous. CDR1 and CDR2 (germline): SGHKS, YYEKEE (reference sequence). The CDR3 has 16 residues. Deletions cut 4 bases from V and 0 bases from J, with 16 bases between. DNA for the CDR3: TGTGCCAGCAGCATCACAGTGGAATTGTACCAAGAGACCCAGTACTTC. It encodes CASSITVELYQETQYF.

This clone has just one count. The chain is built from TRBV28 and TRBJ2-2; TRBD2 is a possible D gene (6 bases). The ends were cut back, 5 bases at V and 3 bases at J, with 13 bases in the middle. The CDR3 runs to 15 residues. Germline loops: CDR1 MDHEN, CDR2 SYDVKM. Here the CDR3 reads CASSPVGRYTGELFF. DNA for the CDR3: TGTGCCAGCAGTCCAGTGGGGAGGTACACCGGGGAGCTGTTTTTT. The complete variable domain, with remaining parts taken from reference TRBV28 and TRBJ2-2, reads DVKVTQSSRYLVKRTGEKVFLECVQDMDHENMFWYRQDPGLGLRLIYFSYDVKMKEKGDIPEGYSVSREKKERFSLILESASTNQTSMYLCASSPVGRYTGELFFGEGSRLTVL.

The chain recombines TRBV15 with TRBJ2-3; TRBD2 agrees at 13 bases. The CDR3 has 16 amino acids. Germline CDR1 is LNHNV and CDR2 is YYDKDF (reference sequence). V lost 4 bases and J lost 2; bases outside the gene matches: 3. The CDR3 nucleotides read TGTGCCACCAGCAAGGGACTAGCGGGACTCACAGATACGCAGTATTTT. It specifies CATSKGLAGLTDTQYF. Full variable domain (rest looked up from reference TRBV15 and TRBJ2-3): DAMVIQNPRYQVTQFGKPVTLSCSQTLNHNVMYWYQQKSSQAPKLLFHYYDKDFNNEADTPDNFQSRRPNTSFCFLDIRSPGLGDTAMYLCATSKGLAGLTDTQYFGPGTRLTVL.

This clone was seen just once. The chain uses TRBV21-1 and TRBJ2-7; TRBD2 is the table's D call and was not checked against the DNA. TRBV21-1 is deemed a pseudogene. The length of the CDR3 is 17 residues. The CDR3 DNA follows: TGTGCCAGCAGCACCGGACTAGCGGGAGGACTACGTGGCGAGCAGTACTTC. This codes for CASSTGLAGGLRGEQYF.

The chain employs TRBV6-5 and TRBJ1-1; TRBD1 might be the D (5 bases). V lost 6 bases and J 0 bases, leaving 14 bases between the germline ends. The CDR3 length is 15 residues. The germline gives CDR1 MNHEY, CDR2 SVGAGI. CDR3 residues: CASRNPGRMNTEAFF. In nucleotides, the CDR3 is TGTGCCAGCAGAAATCCGGGACGGATGAACACTGAAGCTTTCTTT.

DNA for the CDR3: TGTGCCAGCAGCGAGGCCCCAACTAATGAAAAACTGTTTTTT. Protein product: CASSEAPTNEKLFF. The chain links TRBV28 to TRBJ1-4; D uncertain. The CDR3 loop spans 14 amino acids. From germline, CDR1 is MDHEN and CDR2 SYDVKM. Trimming left V 6 bases short and J 0 bases short, with 8 bases between.

The rearrangement links TRBV6-5 to TRBJ2-1; D might be TRBD1 (6 bases). Trimming cost V 6 bases and J 4 bases, with 13 bases left between them. CDR3 length: 14 residues. Germline assignment: CDR1 MNHEY and CDR2 SVGAGI. In DNA form, the CDR3 reads TGTGCCAGCAGAGAGACAGGTCCTTACAATGAGCAGTTCTTC. Its protein product is CASRETGPYNEQFF.

J is TRBJ1-3 and V is TRBV11-3; D call uncertain. The V and J ends lost 2 bases and 0 bases respectively, with 8 bases between them. Germline V gives CDR1 SGHNT, CDR2 YENEEA. The CDR3 runs 15 residues. CDR3 loop: CASSLSASSGNTIYF. In DNA, the CDR3 is TGTGCCAGCAGCTTATCCGCGAGCTCTGGAAACACCATATATTTT.

The chain joins TRBV18 to TRBJ1-2; D uncertain. The V end was cut by 3 bases, the J end by 1 base, with 15 bases between. Germline CDR1 reads KGHSH; CDR2 reads LQKENI. This CDR3 is built from 16 residues. In nucleotides, the CDR3 is TGTGCCAGCTCACCTACGGGAGGAGAGGGTAACTATGGCTACACCTTC. Translated, it gives CASSPTGGEGNYGYTF.